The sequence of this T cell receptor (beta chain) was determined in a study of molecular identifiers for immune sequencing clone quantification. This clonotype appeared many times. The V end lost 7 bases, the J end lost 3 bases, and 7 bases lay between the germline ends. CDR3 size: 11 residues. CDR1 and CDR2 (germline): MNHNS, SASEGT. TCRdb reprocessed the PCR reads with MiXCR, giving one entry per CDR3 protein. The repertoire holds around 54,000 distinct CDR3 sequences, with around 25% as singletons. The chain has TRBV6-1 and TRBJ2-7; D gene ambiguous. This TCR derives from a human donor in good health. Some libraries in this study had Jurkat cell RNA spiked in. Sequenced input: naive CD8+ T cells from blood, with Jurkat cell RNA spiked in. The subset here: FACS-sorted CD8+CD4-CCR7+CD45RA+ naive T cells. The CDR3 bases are TGTGCCAGCACTTCGAGCTACGAGCAGTACTTC. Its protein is CASTSSYEQYF.